This TCR beta chain was captured in a study of blood T cells in healthy people across ages. Next came a second PCR, run for about 7 to 12 cycles, which used a sample-barcoded 5' primer along with a J-beta primer mix. One entry per CDR3 protein, called by TCRdb with MiXCR from the 5' RACE reads. The sample contains some 1,500,000 distinct CDR3 sequences, 35% to 45% of which appear only once. This CDR3 is built from 17 residues. V gave up 0 bases and J gave up 7 bases, with 18 bases separating them. Germline V lookup: CDR1 KGHSH, CDR2 LQKENI. All donors came from Russia, were Caucasian and healthy, and spanned ages roughly 6 to 95. Total RNA, at least 5 micrograms per sample, came from PBMCs.

The chain uses TRBV18 and TRBJ2-2; D might be TRBD1 (5 bases). This clonotype was obtained from a woman aged 18 to 35 in good health. The sequencing input was blood. The CDR3 region has the DNA TGTGCCAGCTCACCACCGGGCACAGGACGCCAAAACGGGGAGCTGTTTTTT. This sequence encodes CASSPPGTGRQNGELFF.